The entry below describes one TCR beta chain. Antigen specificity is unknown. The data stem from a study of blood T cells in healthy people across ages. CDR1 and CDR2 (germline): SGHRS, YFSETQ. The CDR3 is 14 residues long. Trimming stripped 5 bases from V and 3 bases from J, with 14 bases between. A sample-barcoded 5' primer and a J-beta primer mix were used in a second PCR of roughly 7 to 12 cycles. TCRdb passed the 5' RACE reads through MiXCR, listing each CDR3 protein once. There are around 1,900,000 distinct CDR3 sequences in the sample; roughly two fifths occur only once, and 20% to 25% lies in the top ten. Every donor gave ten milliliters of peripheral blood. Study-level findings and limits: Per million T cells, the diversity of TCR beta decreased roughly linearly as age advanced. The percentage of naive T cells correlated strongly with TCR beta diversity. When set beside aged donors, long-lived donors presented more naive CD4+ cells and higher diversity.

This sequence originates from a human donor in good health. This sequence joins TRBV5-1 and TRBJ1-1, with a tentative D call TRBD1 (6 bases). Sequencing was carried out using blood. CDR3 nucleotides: TGCGCCAGCAGAAGGGGGGGGAGGGACACTGAAGCTTTCTTT. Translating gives CASRRGGRDTEAFF.